These 21 T cell receptor beta chains came from one sample sequenced in a study of T cell repertoires in cytomegalovirus infection. Their cognate antigens are unknown. TCRdb re-analysed the reads in MiXCR, keeping a single row per CDR3 protein. The table includes over 250,000 distinct CDR3 sequences, around 20% detected once. Material: cultured PBMCs, obtained from culture after CMV antigen stimulation. Every receptor here comes from a human donor in good health (CMV status not recorded). Some clones in this sample may be carry-over from other donors' samples.

The rearrangement joins TRBV20-1 to TRBJ2-3, with D unresolved. CDR3 length: 14 amino acids. In germline, CDR1 is DFQATT, CDR2 SNEGSKA (reference sequence). Deletions cut 0 bases from V and 1 base from J, with 8 bases between. CDR3 sequence: CSARDLSGTDTQYF. The CDR3, as DNA: TGCAGTGCTAGAGATCTTTCGGGCACAGATACGCAGTATTTT.

This clonotype was seen ten or more times. The rearrangement links TRBV7-2 to TRBJ2-7; D not resolved. With 5 bases removed from V and 0 bases from J, the gap between germline ends came to 11 bases. There are 14 residues in the CDR3. Germline CDR1 is SGHTA and CDR2 is FQGNSA. DNA for the CDR3: TGTGCCAGCAGCCTAACCCGGAGCTCCTACGAGCAGTACTTC. Its protein is CASSLTRSSYEQYF.

There are many counts of this clonotype. The J gene is TRBJ2-3, the V gene TRBV15; D ambiguous. V lost 0 bases and J 6 bases, leaving 10 bases between the germline ends. This CDR3 has 14 amino acids. Germline V lookup: CDR1 LNHNV, CDR2 YYDKDF (reference sequence). CDR3 bases: TGTGCCACCAGCAGAGATAGACCTGGGGATACGCAGTATTTT. This sequence encodes CATSRDRPGDTQYF.

A remark on this clonotype: Just one base apart from a much larger clone, this may be a read error. The chain links TRBV28 to TRBJ2-7; 10 bases are a match to TRBD1. Per germline, CDR1 MDHEN and CDR2 SYDVKM. The CDR3 consists of 14 residues. CDR3 sequence reads: CVSRSGQGTYEQYF. The CDR3 DNA reads TGTGTCAGCCGCTCGGGACAGGGGACCTACGAGCAGTACTTC.

The sample holds many counts of this clonotype. The gene calls are TRBV7-2 and TRBJ2-6; 9 positions match TRBD1. V gave up 4 bases and J gave up 2 bases; unmatched junction bases: 3. This CDR3 spans 16 amino acids. Germline lookup yields CDR1 SGHTA and CDR2 FQGNSA. DNA of the CDR3: TGTGCCAGCAGCTCGGGACAGGGAGCTGGGGCCAACGTCCTGACTTTC. Its translation: CASSSGQGAGANVLTF.

This clonotype has just a few counts. The CDR3 loop reads CASSSSGTQETQYF. The CDR3 DNA reads TGTGCCAGCAGTTCCTCCGGGACACAAGAGACCCAGTACTTC. The rearrangement joins TRBV12-3 or TRBV12-4 to TRBJ2-5, with a tentative D call TRBD1 (6 bases). Trimming cost V 4 bases and J 2 bases, with 11 bases left between them. There are 14 residues in the CDR3.

This clonotype was recorded a few times. V and J are TRBV11-2 and TRBJ1-1, with a tentative D call TRBD1 (6 bases). Between the trimmed V and J ends, which lost 6 bases and 3 bases, there was a span of 17 bases. The length of the CDR3 is 15 residues. Germline CDR1 reads SGHAT; CDR2 reads FQNNGV. CDR3 region: CASSSGGGADTEAFF. The CDR3 DNA is TGTGCCAGCAGTTCGGGTGGGGGGGCGGACACTGAAGCTTTCTTT. The full variable domain, its missing parts supplied by reference TRBV11-2 and TRBJ1-1, is EAGVAQSPRYKIIEKRQSVAFWCNPISGHATLYWYQQILGQGPKLLIQFQNNGVVDDSQLPKDRFSAERLKGVDSTLKIQPAKLEDSAVYLCASSSGGGADTEAFFGQGTRLTVV.

This chain connects TRBV30 to TRBJ1-1, with D tentatively TRBD1 (5 bases). Per the germline V gene, CDR1 is GTSNPN and CDR2 is SVGIG (reference sequence). This CDR3 comprises 16 residues. Trimming took 0 bases from V and 1 from J, leaving 15 bases between them. CDR3 in DNA: TGTGCCTGGAGTGTATGGGGGACCGATCAGAACACTGAAGCTTTCTTT. Its protein is CAWSVWGTDQNTEAFF.

A remark on this clonotype: Relative to the germline gene, one junction end is altered; a read error may explain this. This chain links TRBV2 with TRBJ2-1; TRBD2 matches at 8 bases. This CDR3 comprises 19 residues. CDR1 and CDR2 from the germline V gene are SNHLY and FYNNEI. As DNA, the CDR3 is TGTGCCAGAGCCTTGAAGGAAGACTGGCGGGAGGCCTCCAACAATGAGCAGTTCTTC. The encoded protein is CARALKEDWREASNNEQFF.

There are a few counts of this clonotype. The J gene is TRBJ2-2, the V gene TRBV12-5, with D possibly TRBD1 on 7 matching bases. The V end lost 11 bases, the J end lost 0 bases, and 13 bases lay between the germline ends. This CDR3 contains 14 residues. CDR1 LGHNT and CDR2 FRNRAP come from the germline V gene. The CDR3 region is CAGSGGSNTGELFF. The CDR3 bases are TGTGCTGGGTCAGGGGGGTCGAACACCGGGGAGCTGTTTTTT.

CDR3 amino acids: CASSLGTSGRLLEEQYF. CDR3 sequence (DNA): TGCGCCAGCAGCCTCGGGACTAGCGGGAGACTTCTCGAGGAGCAGTACTTC. The gene calls are TRBV5-1 and TRBJ2-7; 14 bases are shared with TRBD2. Germline V lookup: CDR1 SGHRS, CDR2 YFSETQ. The length of the CDR3 is 17 residues. Losses at the gene ends were 4 bases for V and 7 bases for J; bases not matched to a gene: 13. Full variable domain (missing parts from reference TRBV5-1 and TRBJ2-7): KAGVTQTPRYLIKTRGQQVTLSCSPISGHRSVSWYQQTPGQGLQFLFEYFSETQRNKGNFPGRFSGRQFSNSRSEMNVSTLELGDSALYLCASSLGTSGRLLEEQYFGPGTRLTVT.

CDR3 sequence: CASGTAHYEQYV. Written as DNA, the CDR3 is TGTGCCAGTGGGACCGCCCACTACGAGCAGTACGTC. The J gene is TRBJ2-7, the V gene TRBV6-2 or TRBV6-3, with D perhaps being TRBD1 or TRBD2 (5 bases each). This CDR3 is 12 amino acids long. The V end was cut by 9 bases, the J end by 3 bases, with 12 bases between. Germline CDR1 and CDR2: MNHEY and SVGEGT.

There are a few counts of this clonotype. The chain couples TRBV11-2 to TRBJ1-1, with D unclear. Germline V gene sequence: CDR1 SGHAT, CDR2 FQNNGV. The CDR3 sequence is 12 residues long. V was clipped by 0 bases and J by 10 bases, with 9 bases between them. CDR3 sequence: CASSLDRGRAFF. Written as DNA, the CDR3 is TGTGCCAGCAGCTTAGATCGAGGGAGAGCTTTCTTT.

This clonotype was seen ten or more times. The chain couples TRBV11-2 to TRBJ1-2; D not resolved. The CDR3 is 13 residues long. Germline V gives CDR1 SGHAT, CDR2 FQNNGV. V dropped 1 base and J dropped 5 bases, with 8 bases sitting between them. The CDR3 sequence is CASSLGYSYGYTF. The CDR3 bases are TGTGCCAGCAGCTTAGGCTACAGTTATGGCTACACCTTC.

This clonotype was seen repeatedly, ten times or more. This chain's CDR3 is CASSIPGLKKQYF. The DNA for the CDR3 is TGTGCCAGTAGTATCCCGGGACTTAAAAAGCAGTATTTT. The chain employs TRBV19 and TRBJ2-3; D is possibly TRBD2 (6 bases). The CDR3 is 13 amino acids. V was cut by 3 bases and J by 11 bases, with 15 bases left in between. CDR1 and CDR2 from the germline V gene are LNHDA and SQIVND (reference sequence).

This clonotype has a count of ten or more. V usage is TRBV12-3 or TRBV12-4 and J usage is TRBJ1-5; D not resolved. CDR3 length: 16 amino acids. With 5 bases removed from V and 1 base from J, the gap between germline ends came to 15 bases. CDR3 coding DNA: TGTGCCAGCAGTCTAAGGCGTTCGGGGAGCAATCAGCCCCAGCATTTT. It is translated as CASSLRRSGSNQPQHF.

The rearrangement joins TRBV20-1 to TRBJ1-1; D is possibly TRBD1 (6 bases). Trimming stripped 5 bases from V and 6 bases from J, with 19 bases between. The CDR3 spans 14 residues. Germline lookup yields CDR1 DFQATT and CDR2 SNEGSKA (reference sequence). The CDR3 DNA reads TGCAGTGCTGGGGGGGGGGGCCGGTTGGCTGAAGCTTTCTTT. As protein: CSAGGGGRLAEAFF.

This sequence joins TRBV19 and TRBJ2-1; 9 bases are shared with TRBD2. V gave up 8 bases and J gave up 5 bases; unmatched junction bases: 7. The CDR3 is 14 residues long. The germline V gene has CDR1 LNHDA and CDR2 SQIVND (reference sequence). The CDR3: CASGAGGVHNEQFF. The CDR3 DNA sequence: TGTGCCAGTGGGGCGGGGGGGGTACACAATGAGCAGTTCTTC.

The sample holds many counts of this clonotype. The rearrangement joins TRBV12-3 or TRBV12-4 to TRBJ2-7, with TRBD1 matching over 10 bases. After removal of 4 bases from V and 2 bases from J, the junction contained 8 bases not matched to a gene. CDR3 size: 16 residues. The CDR3 coding sequence is TGTGCCAGCAGTTCATTCCGGGACAGGGGAACCTACGAGCAGTACTTC. It is translated as CASSSFRDRGTYEQYF.

This clonotype was seen repeatedly, ten times or more. The gene calls are TRBV12-3 or TRBV12-4 and TRBJ2-1, with no clear D. V was shortened by 7 bases and J by 4 bases, with 17 bases between the two germline ends. There are 15 residues in the CDR3. CDR3 DNA sequence: TGTGCCAGCAAAAGAACGGTCTTCGGATACAATGAGCAGTTCTTC. This gives the protein CASKRTVFGYNEQFF.

The chain is built from TRBV6-9 and TRBJ2-7; D is undetermined. V lost 4 bases and J 6 bases, leaving 7 bases between the germline ends. The CDR3 sequence is 11 residues long. Germline CDR1 is MNHGY and CDR2 is SVAAGI. CDR3 sequence reads: CASSWQSEQYF. For the CDR3, the DNA is TGTGCCAGCAGTTGGCAATCCGAGCAGTACTTC.